The 8 T cell receptor beta chains reported below all come from one sample, sequenced in a study of OX40 agonist ivuxolimab in advanced cancers. TCRdb's copy holds only in-frame clones and misses some; the assay was immunoSEQ multiplex PCR. The table includes about 110,000 clones, approximately 90% detected once. The specimen was CD4+ or CD8+ T cells sorted from blood, collected in a trial of the OX40 agonist ivuxolimab. Every receptor here comes from an adult with an advanced solid tumor such as melanoma, head and neck, liver or kidney cancer.

The V and J genes are TRBV27 and TRBJ1-6; the match to TRBD1 covers 9 bases. CDR3 length equals 13 residues. Germline trimming cut 6 bases from V and 10 bases from J; bases unmatched to any gene: 4. Germline V gene data show CDR1 as MNHEY and CDR2 as SMNVEV (reference sequence). The CDR3 sequence is CASRWDRASPLHF. The DNA for the CDR3 is TGTGCCAGCAGGTGGGACAGGGCATCACCCCTCCACTTT.

The chain carries TRBV5-4 and TRBJ1-1; D may be TRBD1 (5 bases). This CDR3 spans 14 amino acids. V was cut by 0 bases and J by 5 bases, with 11 bases left in between. CDR1 and CDR2 (germline): SGHNT, YYREEE (reference sequence). CDR3 protein: CASSLAGGRTEAFF. CDR3 nucleotides: TGTGCCAGCAGCTTGGCCGGGGGAAGGACTGAAGCTTTCTTT. The variable domain in full, completed from reference TRBV5-4 and TRBJ1-1, reads ETGVTQSPTHLIKTRGQQVTLRCSSQSGHNTVSWYQQALGQGPQFIFQYYREEENGRGNFPPRFSGLQFPNYSSELNVNALELDDSALYLCASSLAGGRTEAFFGQGTRLTVV.

This sequence joins TRBV18 and TRBJ2-7, with 12 bases identical to TRBD2. The CDR3 is 15 amino acids. In germline, CDR1 is KGHSH, CDR2 LQKENI. The V and J ends lost 6 bases and 7 bases, in that order; junction bases with no gene match: 10. The CDR3 bases are TGTGCCAGCTCCCCAACTAGCGGGGGGTCGAGGGAGCAGTACTTC. This encodes CASSPTSGGSREQYF.

Notes on this clone: Different DNA sequences within this sample yield the same CDR3. This chain connects TRBV5-1 to TRBJ2-3; no clear D gene. Germline CDR1 reads SGHRS; CDR2 reads YFSETQ. CDR3 length equals 13 residues. Trimming took off 4 bases at V and 0 bases at J, with 6 bases between the two ends. CDR3: CASSTGSTDTQYF. The CDR3 nucleotides are TGCGCCAGCAGCACGGGTAGCACAGATACGCAGTATTTT.

This chain links TRBV29-1 with TRBJ1-1; 7 bases agree with TRBD1. CDR1 and CDR2 from the germline V gene are SQVTM and ANQGSEA. The CDR3 has 14 amino acids. The V and J ends lost 0 bases and 0 bases, in that order; junction bases with no gene match: 1. CDR3 bases: TGCAGCGTTGAAGACAGGGGGGTGAACACTGAAGCTTTCTTT. This codes for CSVEDRGVNTEAFF.

The CDR3 spells CASSWRQGGWETQYF. The CDR3 DNA reads as TGTGCCAGCAGCTGGCGACAGGGGGGTTGGGAGACCCAGTACTTC. The chain carries TRBV5-6 and TRBJ2-5, with 9 nucleotides matching TRBD1. CDR3 length: 15 residues. Germline values: CDR1 SGHDT, CDR2 YYEEEE. Trimming cost V 3 bases and J 5 bases; bases outside gene matches: 8.

V and J are TRBV30 and TRBJ1-2; 8 bases fit TRBD1. CDR3 length: 13 residues. V lost 5 bases and J lost 3; bases outside the gene matches: 5. Germline assignment: CDR1 GTSNPN and CDR2 SVGIG (reference sequence). DNA of the CDR3: TGTGCCTGGCAGGGGGCCGGGGACTATGGCTACACCTTC. Translation: CAWQGAGDYGYTF.

The chain recombines TRBV6-5 with TRBJ2-2; D gene unclear. The germline V gene encodes CDR1 MNHEY and CDR2 SVGAGI. Trimming removed 7 bases at V and 5 bases at J, with 11 bases between. This CDR3 contains 13 residues. The CDR3 nucleotides read TGTGCCAGCAAAGTCATCTGGACCGGGGAGCTGTTTTTT. Protein product: CASKVIWTGELFF.